These T cell receptor beta chains were read from a single sample in a study of T-cell reconstitution after alpha-beta-depleted transplantation in children. TCRdb ran MiXCR on the PCR reads and lists one entry per CDR3 protein. This table has 250,000 to 400,000 distinct CDR3 sequences, over 20% appearing once. Here the sequenced sample was PBMCs, mostly from graft donor cells, taken 180 days after TCRalphabeta/CD19-depleted stem cell transplant. Receptors were obtained from a male patient younger than 18 who had a stem cell transplant for acute lymphoblastic leukemia, so the T cells may come from the graft donor. Both conserved end residues are part of each CDR3.

V gene: TRBV7-2
CDR3 protein: CASSRGQVGVGELFF

V gene: TRBV6-1
CDR3 protein: CATLADQRSGANVLTF

V gene: TRBV5-6
CDR3 protein: CASRERIDHEAFF

V gene: TRBV6-5
CDR3 protein: CASSLRTSGSGEQYF

V gene: TRBV7-3
CDR3 protein: CASSLVLLTRSWNEQFF

V gene: TRBV7-3
CDR3 protein: CASSLTGGTGGATGELFF

V gene: TRBV5-1
CDR3 protein: CASSLEGGRYEQYF

V gene: TRBV5-1
CDR3 protein: CASSVTSGTADTQYF

V gene: TRBV15
CDR3 protein: CATSRDHTGLNSPLHF

V gene: TRBV5-6
CDR3 protein: CASSLALAGDSGELFF

V gene: TRBV20-1
CDR3 protein: CSAWDRGRGLYGYTF

V gene: TRBV29-1
CDR3 protein: CSVLRDSYEQYF

V gene: TRBV10-3
CDR3 protein: CAISADSYETQYF

V gene: TRBV4-1
CDR3 protein: CASSQAGGLFF

V gene: TRBV20-1
CDR3 protein: CSAGKGRLDDSNQPQHF

V gene: TRBV2
CDR3 protein: CATRLDNHSNQPQHF

V gene: TRBV12-3/TRBV12-4
CDR3 protein: CASSLGPFGDNQETQYF

V gene: TRBV10-3
CDR3 protein: CAISGTGTGRGEQFF

V gene: TRBV21-1
CDR3 protein: CASRVEQYF

V gene: TRBV28
CDR3 protein: CASSLRGHQYF

V gene: TRBV10-3
CDR3 protein: CAITNRLDSYNEQFF

V gene: TRBV7-7
CDR3 protein: CASSFGLAGGSETQYF

V gene: TRBV4-2
CDR3 protein: CASSQPLAGALYEQYF

V gene: TRBV4-1
CDR3 protein: CASSQDRDSATNEKLFF

V gene: TRBV5-1
CDR3 protein: CASSLDYSGNTIYF

V gene: TRBV20-1
CDR3 protein: CSARLDSFTEAFF

V gene: TRBV12-3/TRBV12-4
CDR3 protein: CASSLRGTSGSGEQFF

V gene: TRBV5-5
CDR3 protein: CASSSRDRGRKWAFF

V gene: TRBV14
CDR3 protein: CASSREVLNYGYTF

V gene: TRBV28
CDR3 protein: CASSLHGTASSEKLFF

V gene: TRBV5-1
CDR3 protein: CASSTTSGTQYF

V gene: TRBV7-6
CDR3 protein: CASSLAKGSNYGYTF

V gene: TRBV9
CDR3 protein: CASSVGGGGGTDTQYF

V gene: TRBV12-3/TRBV12-4
CDR3 protein: CASSLALTGYGNTIYF

V gene: TRBV5-8
CDR3 protein: CASSLGQGWDEQFF

V gene: TRBV15
CDR3 protein: CATSRDWLAGEDEQYF

V gene: TRBV7-9
CDR3 protein: CASSLHGTGITGELFF

V gene: TRBV12-3/TRBV12-4
CDR3 protein: CASSFLHAPGQETQYF

V gene: TRBV24-1
CDR3 protein: CATSDISGGAETQYF

V gene: TRBV7-9
CDR3 protein: CASSARDRYEQYF

V gene: TRBV6-1
CDR3 protein: CASSERGPSNQPQHF

V gene: TRBV2
CDR3 protein: CASSPDRVSGNTIYF

V gene: TRBV5-1
CDR3 protein: CASSLPTSGRRHEQFF

V gene: TRBV5-8
CDR3 protein: CASSPPIDRNGYTF

V gene: TRBV20-1
CDR3 protein: CSALPGLAGTDTQYF

V gene: TRBV2
CDR3 protein: CASESRSEQFF

V gene: TRBV4-1
CDR3 protein: CASSQGPGGGPYEQYF

V gene: TRBV5-1
CDR3 protein: CASSFSVLASFKETQYF

V gene: TRBV20-1
CDR3 protein: CSAPSRGGYTF

V gene: TRBV5-1
CDR3 protein: CASSFRTSGNSRDTGELFF

V gene: TRBV3-1
CDR3 protein: CASSLNRLAGKSDIQYF

V gene: TRBV5-1
CDR3 protein: CASSLTRSSGNTIYF

V gene: TRBV7-3
CDR3 protein: CASSPTPWREGTDTQYF